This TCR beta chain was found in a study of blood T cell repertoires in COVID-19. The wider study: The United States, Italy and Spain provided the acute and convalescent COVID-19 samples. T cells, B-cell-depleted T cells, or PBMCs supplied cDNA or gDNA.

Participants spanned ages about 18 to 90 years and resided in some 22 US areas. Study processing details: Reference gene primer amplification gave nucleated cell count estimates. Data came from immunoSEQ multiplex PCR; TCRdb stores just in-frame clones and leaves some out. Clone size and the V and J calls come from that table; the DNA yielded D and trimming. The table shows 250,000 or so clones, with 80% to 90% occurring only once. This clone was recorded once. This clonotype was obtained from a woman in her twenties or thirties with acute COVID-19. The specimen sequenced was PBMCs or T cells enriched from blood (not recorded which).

The CDR3: CASSPPEGHGRDNSPLHF. CDR3 DNA sequence: TGTGCCAGCAGTCCCCCCGAGGGCCATGGTAGGGATAATTCACCCCTCCACTTT. The V gene is TRBV28, the J gene TRBJ1-6; D uncertain. CDR3 size: 18 residues. From germline, CDR1 is MDHEN and CDR2 SYDVKM. Deletions cut 5 bases from V and 5 bases from J, with 22 bases between. Using reference TRBV28 and TRBJ1-6 for the parts outside the CDR3, the full variable domain is DVKVTQSSRYLVKRTGEKVFLECVQDMDHENMFWYRQDPGLGLRLIYFSYDVKMKEKGDIPEGYSVSREKKERFSLILESASTNQTSMYLCASSPPEGHGRDNSPLHFGNGTRLTVT.